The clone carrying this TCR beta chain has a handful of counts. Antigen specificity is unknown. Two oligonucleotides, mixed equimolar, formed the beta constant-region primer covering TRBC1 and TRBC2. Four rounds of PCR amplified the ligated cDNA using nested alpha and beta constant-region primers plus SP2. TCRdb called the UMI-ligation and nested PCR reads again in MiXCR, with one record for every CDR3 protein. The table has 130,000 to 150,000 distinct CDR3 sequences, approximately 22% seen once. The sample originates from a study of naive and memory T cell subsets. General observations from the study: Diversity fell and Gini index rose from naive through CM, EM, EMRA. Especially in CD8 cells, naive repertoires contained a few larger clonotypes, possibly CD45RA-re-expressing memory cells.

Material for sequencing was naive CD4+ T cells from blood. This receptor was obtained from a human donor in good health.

DNA of the CDR3: TGTGCCAGCAGCCCCTATAGCGGTAACAATGAGCAGTTCTTC. Protein sequence: CASSPYSGNNEQFF. This chain connects TRBV7-9 to TRBJ2-1; D might be TRBD2 (6 bases). Germline CDR1 reads SEHNR; CDR2 reads FQNEAQ (reference sequence). Deletions cut 5 bases from V and 5 bases from J, with 13 bases between. This CDR3 is 14 amino acids long.